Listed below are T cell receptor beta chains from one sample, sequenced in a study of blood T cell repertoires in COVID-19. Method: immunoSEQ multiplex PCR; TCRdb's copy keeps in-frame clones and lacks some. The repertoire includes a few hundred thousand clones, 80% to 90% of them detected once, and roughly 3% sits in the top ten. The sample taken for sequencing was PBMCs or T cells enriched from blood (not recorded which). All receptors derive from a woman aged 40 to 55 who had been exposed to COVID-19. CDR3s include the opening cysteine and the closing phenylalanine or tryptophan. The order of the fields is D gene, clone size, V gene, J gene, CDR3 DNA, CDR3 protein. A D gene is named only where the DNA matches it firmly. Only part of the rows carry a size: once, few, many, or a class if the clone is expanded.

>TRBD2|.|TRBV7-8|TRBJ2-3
TGTGCCAGCAGCCCGGGGGGGGCTTCAGATACGCAGTATTTT
CASSPGGASDTQYF
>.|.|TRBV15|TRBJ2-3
TGTGCCACCAGCCTTGGGGGCCCCACAGATACGCAGTATTTT
CATSLGGPTDTQYF
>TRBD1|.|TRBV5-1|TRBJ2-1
TGTGCCAGGAAAGGGACAGTGTTGTCCGATGAGCAGTTCTTC
CARKGTVLSDEQFF
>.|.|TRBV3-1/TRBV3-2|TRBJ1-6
TGTGCCAGCAGCCAAGAGAAAGGCCGGAGCTCCTATAATTCACCCCTCCACTTT
CASSQEKGRSSYNSPLHF
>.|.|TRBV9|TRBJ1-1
TGTGCCAGCAGCGTGGGAGGGTACACTGAAGCTTTCTTT
CASSVGGYTEAFF
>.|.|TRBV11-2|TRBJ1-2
TGTGCCAGCAGCTTACTGTCAGGGTCTGGCTACACCTTC
CASSLLSGSGYTF
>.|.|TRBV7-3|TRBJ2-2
TGTGCCAGCAGCTCGTCGGGCGGGGAGCTGTTTTTT
CASSSSGGELFF
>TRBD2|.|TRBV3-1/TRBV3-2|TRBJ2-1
TGTGCCAGCAGCCTTAGGACTAGGCGGAATGAGCAGTTCTTC
CASSLRTRRNEQFF
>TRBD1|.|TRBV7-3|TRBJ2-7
TGTGCCAGCAGCTTTGGAGGACAGGGGGCACCCTACGAGCAGTACTTC
CASSFGGQGAPYEQYF
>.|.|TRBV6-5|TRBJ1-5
TGTGCCAGCAGGCCGCCCTATAGCAATCAGCCCCAGCATTTT
CASRPPYSNQPQHF
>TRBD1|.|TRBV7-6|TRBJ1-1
TGTGCCAGCAGCTCAACCGGGACAGGGGGGAACACTGAAGCTTTCTTT
CASSSTGTGGNTEAFF
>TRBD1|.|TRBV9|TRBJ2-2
TGTGCCAGCAGCGTAGGACAGGGGAGGATCACCGGGGAGCTGTTTTTT
CASSVGQGRITGELFF
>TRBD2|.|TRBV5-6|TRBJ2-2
TGTGCCAGCAGCTTCGGCGGGAGAAACGGGGAGCTGTTTTTT
CASSFGGRNGELFF
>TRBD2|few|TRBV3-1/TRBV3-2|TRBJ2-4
TGTGCCAGCAGCCAATCAGCGGGATGGGGCGCCATTCAGTACTTC
CASSQSAGWGAIQYF
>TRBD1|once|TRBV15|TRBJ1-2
TGTGCCACCAGCGCCCGGACAGGGGGAGCCTACTATGGCTACACCTTC
CATSARTGGAYYGYTF
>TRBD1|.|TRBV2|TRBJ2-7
TGTGCCAGCAACTCCCTTAGGACAGGGCGTATCTACGAGCAGTACTTC
CASNSLRTGRIYEQYF
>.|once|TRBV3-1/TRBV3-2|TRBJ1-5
TGTGCCAGCAGCCCCGATACAGGGAGTACGTCTCAGCCCCAGCATTTT
CASSPDTGSTSQPQHF
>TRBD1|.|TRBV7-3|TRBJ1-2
TGTGCCAGCAGCTCTTGGACAGGGGCGTGCTATGGCTACACCTTC
CASSSWTGACYGYTF
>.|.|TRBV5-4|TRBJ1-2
TGTGCCAGCAGCCCGGGGCGGGGGTACTATGGCTACACCTTC
CASSPGRGYYGYTF
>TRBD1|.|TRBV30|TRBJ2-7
TGTGCCTGGAGTAGAGTCAGGGGGTCTTTCGAGCAGTACTTC
CAWSRVRGSFEQYF
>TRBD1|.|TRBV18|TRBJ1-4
TGTGCCAGCTCACCGTCAGGGGGTACCCGGAAAACTAATGAAAAACTGTTTTTT
CASSPSGGTRKTNEKLFF
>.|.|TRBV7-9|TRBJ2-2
TGTGCCAGCAGCCCACCCTACCACGGGGAGCTGTTTTTT
CASSPPYHGELFF
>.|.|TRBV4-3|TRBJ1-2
TGCGCCAGCAGCCAAGATCCGGCGGACACCGGGAACTATGGCTACACCTTC
CASSQDPADTGNYGYTF
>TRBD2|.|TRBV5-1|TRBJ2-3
TGTGCCAGCAGGGCTTTCGGGACTAGCACGAAAATGGCCACAGATACGCAGTATTTT
CASRAFGTSTKMATDTQYF
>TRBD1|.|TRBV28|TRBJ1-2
TGTGCCAGCAGTTGGACAGGGATCTATGGCTACACCTTC
CASSWTGIYGYTF
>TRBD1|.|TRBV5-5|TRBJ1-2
TGTGCCAGCAGCTTGGCCGGGACAGAGACAATTAACTATGGCTACACCTTC
CASSLAGTETINYGYTF
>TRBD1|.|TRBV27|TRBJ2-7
TGTGCCAGCAGTTTAACAGGGACAGCCAGATCCTACGAGCAGTACTTC
CASSLTGTARSYEQYF
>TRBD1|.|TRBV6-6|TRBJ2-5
TGTGCCAGCAGAATAACAGGGGTGAGGGCGGAGACCCAGTACTTC
CASRITGVRAETQYF
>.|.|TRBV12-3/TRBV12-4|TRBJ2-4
TGTGCCAGCAGTCCCTTAGCCAAAAACATTCAGTACTTC
CASSPLAKNIQYF
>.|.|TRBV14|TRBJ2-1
TGTGCCAGCAGCCAAGGTTACATGAATGAGCAGTTCTTC
CASSQGYMNEQFF
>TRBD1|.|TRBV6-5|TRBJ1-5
TGTGCCAGCAGTTTCCAGGGGGCGAATAGTAAGCCCCAGCATTTT
CASSFQGANSKPQHF
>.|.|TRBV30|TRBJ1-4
TGTGCCTGGAGTAGGGGGAACACTAATGAAAAACTGTTTTTT
CAWSRGNTNEKLFF
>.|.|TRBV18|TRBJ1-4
TGTGCCAGCTCACCACCGGTTGCAGAAAATGAAAAACTGTTTTTT
CASSPPVAENEKLFF
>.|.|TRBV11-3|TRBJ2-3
TGTGCCAGCAGCATACCAAGAGCGGACGGGACAGATACGCAGTATTTT
CASSIPRADGTDTQYF
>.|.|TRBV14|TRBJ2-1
TGTGCCAGCAGCCAAACCCGGAGCTCCTACAATGAGCAGTTCTTC
CASSQTRSSYNEQFF
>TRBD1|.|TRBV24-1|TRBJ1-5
TGTGCCACCAGTGGTCCAGGGGGCCTCGGCAATCAGCCCCAGCATTTT
CATSGPGGLGNQPQHF